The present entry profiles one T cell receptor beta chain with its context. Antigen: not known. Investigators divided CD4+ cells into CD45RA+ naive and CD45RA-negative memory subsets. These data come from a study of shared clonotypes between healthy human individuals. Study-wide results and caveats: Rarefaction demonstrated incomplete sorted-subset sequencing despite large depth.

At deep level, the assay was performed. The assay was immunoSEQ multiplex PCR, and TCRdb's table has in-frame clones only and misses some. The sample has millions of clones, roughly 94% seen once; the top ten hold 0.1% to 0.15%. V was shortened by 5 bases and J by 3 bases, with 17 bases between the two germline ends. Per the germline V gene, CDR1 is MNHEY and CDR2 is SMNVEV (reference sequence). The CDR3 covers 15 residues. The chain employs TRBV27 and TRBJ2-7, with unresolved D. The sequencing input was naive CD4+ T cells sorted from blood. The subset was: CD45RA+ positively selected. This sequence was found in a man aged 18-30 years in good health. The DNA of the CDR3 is TGTGCCAGCAGTAGAAAACAGATCCCCCTCTACGAGCAGTACTTC. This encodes CASSRKQIPLYEQYF.